This is a list of T cell receptor beta chains from one sample in a study of control samples from healthy donors and cancer patients. TCRdb keeps only in-frame clones here, not all; method: immunoSEQ multiplex PCR. The table includes under 65,000 clones, more than 75% detected once. The specimen sequenced was PBMCs. These receptors all come from an older woman with lung cancer. The CDR3 runs from the conserved cysteine through the conserved F or W. The order of the fields is clone size, J gene, V gene, D gene, CDR3 DNA, CDR3 protein. D genes are given only for firm matches. Clone size is stated in some rows and not others, as once, few, many or a class when expanded.

. | TRBJ1-2 | TRBV20-1 | . | TGCAGTGCTAGAACTGGCTACACCTTC | CSARTGYTF
. | TRBJ2-7 | TRBV7-2 | . | TGTGCCAGCAGCTTAGGAGGGGGACTCTCCTACGAGCAGTACTTC | CASSLGGGLSYEQYF
. | TRBJ1-5 | TRBV5-1 | TRBD1 | TGCGCCAGCAGCTTGGAGACAGGGGGGGATCAGCCCCAGCATTTT | CASSLETGGDQPQHF
. | TRBJ2-5 | TRBV28 | . | TGTGCCAGCAGTTCCCCCTCGAAAGAGACCCAGTACTTC | CASSSPSKETQYF
once | TRBJ2-2 | TRBV6-1 | TRBD2 | TGTGCCAGCAGTGAAGGGCGGACTAGAGTTCCCGGGGAGCTGTTTTTT | CASSEGRTRVPGELFF
. | TRBJ1-1 | TRBV18 | . | TGTGCCAGCTCACTCAGTCGGGACACTGAAGCTTTCTTT | CASSLSRDTEAFF
. | TRBJ1-4 | TRBV7-2 | . | TGTGCCAGCAGCTTAGGGCCGAGTAATGAAAAACTGTTTTTT | CASSLGPSNEKLFF
. | TRBJ2-2 | TRBV5-8 | TRBD1 | TGTGCCAGCAGTTTTGACAGGGCGCCGCGATTCACCGGGGAGCTGTTTTTT | CASSFDRAPRFTGELFF
. | TRBJ1-1 | TRBV5-1 | . | TGCGCCAGCAGCTTGGAACAGTCGAACACTGAAGCTTTCTTT | CASSLEQSNTEAFF
. | TRBJ1-1 | TRBV6-5 | . | TGTGCCAGCAGAAGCCCCGGACAGATGAACACTGAAGCTTTCTTT | CASRSPGQMNTEAFF
. | TRBJ2-7 | TRBV27 | . | TGTGCCAGCAGTCCGTCTACCGGGGGCTACGAGCAGTACTTC | CASSPSTGGYEQYF
. | TRBJ2-1 | TRBV30 | . | TGTGCCTGGAGTCCGGGCGGCCACCACCGAGAGCAGTTCTTC | CAWSPGGHHREQFF
. | TRBJ2-1 | TRBV5-1 | . | TGCGCCAGCAGCTTGGAGCACCTCAATGAGCAGTTCTTC | CASSLEHLNEQFF
once | TRBJ2-3 | TRBV11-2 | . | TGTGCCAGCAGCTTGAATGCGGGCACAGATACGCAGTATTTT | CASSLNAGTDTQYF
. | TRBJ1-2 | TRBV11-2 | . | TGTGCCAGCAGCCCCAACAGGGCTGGGGGCTACACCTTC | CASSPNRAGGYTF
. | TRBJ2-7 | TRBV28 | TRBD1 | TGTGCCAGCAGCACCACAGGGGAGCGGACTCCCTCGCAAACCTACGAGCAGTACTTC | CASSTTGERTPSQTYEQYF
. | TRBJ2-1 | TRBV5-1 | . | TGCGCCAGCAGCTTGGGCCAGGTCTCCTACAATGAGCAGTTCTTC | CASSLGQVSYNEQFF
. | TRBJ2-1 | TRBV2 | . | TGTGCCAGCACCTTTCCCGTGGGGGGGCGAGGGAATGAGCAGTTCTTC | CASTFPVGGRGNEQFF
. | TRBJ2-1 | TRBV2 | . | TGTGCCAGCAGTGAATGGGGGAGCTCCTACAATGAGCAGTTCTTC | CASSEWGSSYNEQFF
. | TRBJ2-1 | TRBV3-1/TRBV3-2 | . | TGTGCCAGCAGCCCGACTAGTACTTTCTCTAATGAGCAGTTCTTC | CASSPTSTFSNEQFF
. | TRBJ1-2 | TRBV5-1 | . | TGCGCCAGCAGCTCCGCCGGGACATTTGATGGCTACACCTTC | CASSSAGTFDGYTF
. | TRBJ1-6 | TRBV2 | . | TGTGCCAGCAGTGAAGTGGCACAGGGCGGGACACCCCTCCACTTT | CASSEVAQGGTPLHF
. | TRBJ1-6 | TRBV2 | . | TGTGCCAGCAGGCGGACACGGAGCGATAATTCACCCCTCCACTTT | CASRRTRSDNSPLHF
. | TRBJ1-2 | TRBV4-2 | . | TGTGCCAGCAGCCATGCAGGGGCAAGCTATGGCTACACCTTC | CASSHAGASYGYTF
. | TRBJ2-2 | TRBV19 | . | TGTGCCAGTAGTCCACCGACCGGGGAGCTGTTTTTT | CASSPPTGELFF
. | TRBJ1-1 | TRBV5-1 | TRBD1 | TGCGCCAGCAGCTTGGGGGACAGGGATGCTTTCTTT | CASSLGDRDAFF
. | TRBJ2-3 | TRBV9 | TRBD2 | TGTGCCAGCAGCGTTGTAGCGGGGGACACAGATACGCAGTATTTT | CASSVVAGDTDTQYF
. | TRBJ1-5 | TRBV7-2 | . | TGTGCCAGCAGCTTAAAATTAGGGCAGCCCCAGCATTTT | CASSLKLGQPQHF
few | TRBJ2-3 | TRBV10-2 | . | TGCGCCAGCAGTAGAGTAGATACGCAGTATTTT | CASSRVDTQYF
. | TRBJ1-2 | TRBV14 | . | TGTGCCAGCAGCCAAGTCATGGGGACGGGGTATGGCTACACCTTC | CASSQVMGTGYGYTF
. | TRBJ2-2 | TRBV18 | TRBD2 | TGTGCCAGCTCACCTGGACTAGCGGGGTACTCCGGGGAGCTGTTTTTT | CASSPGLAGYSGELFF
. | TRBJ1-1 | TRBV5-1 | . | TGCGCCAGCAGCTTGAACAGGGAGACTTACACTGAAGCTTTCTTT | CASSLNRETYTEAFF
. | TRBJ2-7 | TRBV7-3 | TRBD2 | TGTGCCAGCAGCTTATTAGGGCTAGCGGGAGATGCCGAGCAGTACTTC | CASSLLGLAGDAEQYF
. | TRBJ1-2 | TRBV27 | . | TGTGCCAGCAGTTTCCACGTGAGGAGCTCCTCGGGGGGCTACACCTTC | CASSFHVRSSSGGYTF
. | TRBJ2-1 | TRBV15 | . | TGTGCCACCAGCAGAGATTTTCTCGGGATCGTGAATGAGCAGTTCTTC | CATSRDFLGIVNEQFF
. | TRBJ1-2 | TRBV29-1 | TRBD1 | TGCAGCGTTGATCCGGGACAGGGGGGGTATGGCTACACCTTC | CSVDPGQGGYGYTF
. | TRBJ2-7 | TRBV9 | . | TGTGCCAGCAGCGTAGACTCGAGCTCCTACGAGCAGTACTTC | CASSVDSSSYEQYF
once | TRBJ1-6 | TRBV28 | . | TGTGCCAGCAGTACCCTCGGCAGGGGAGATTCACCCCTCCACTTT | CASSTLGRGDSPLHF
. | TRBJ1-3 | TRBV6-5 | . | TGTGCCAGCAGTACCCCGCCAGGGGTAGGAAACACCATATATTTT | CASSTPPGVGNTIYF